A selection of T cell receptor beta chains follows, all from one sample in a study of blood T cell repertoires in COVID-19. Sequenced by immunoSEQ multiplex PCR; TCRdb stores in-frame clones only, minus some. The sample lists about 530,000 clones; roughly 91% were seen once. The sequenced sample was peripheral blood. The source of these receptors is a woman between 45 and 65 years old with COVID-19, enrolled during active disease. The CDR3 runs from the conserved cysteine through the conserved F or W. Only some rows state a clone size, as once, few, many or a class for expanded clones.

abundance	v_gene	j_gene	CDR3aa
.	TRBV6-5	TRBJ2-3	CASTFGARVPDTQYF
.	TRBV7-2	TRBJ2-2	CASSLGLAGGPGELFF
.	TRBV30	TRBJ2-4	CAWSSGLAKNIQYF
once	TRBV30	TRBJ2-3	CAWTLGVADTQYF
few	TRBV7-2	TRBJ1-1	CASSPTRGGTEAFF
.	TRBV6-1	TRBJ2-5	CASSEWGGPQYF
.	TRBV25-1	TRBJ1-4	CASSAQGMANEKLFF
.	TRBV24-1	TRBJ1-3	CATYPGFPRGNTIYF
.	TRBV6-5	TRBJ1-5	CASNPTINSRQPQHF
.	TRBV25-1	TRBJ2-1	CASSPGQGGNEQFF
.	TRBV7-5	TRBJ1-2	CASSHRRGGGYTF
.	TRBV28	TRBJ2-3	CASSPVDTQYF
.	TRBV2	TRBJ2-7	CASSARGQGNAEQYF
once	TRBV19	TRBJ2-1	CASTPRGLQSNEQFF
.	TRBV15	TRBJ2-7	CAPGTGTLIRLYEQYF
.	TRBV10-3	TRBJ1-2	CAISETGSNYGYTF
.	TRBV3-1/TRBV3-2	TRBJ2-3	CASSQGRAPDTQYF
.	TRBV4-2	TRBJ1-1	CASSPRDRGPMNTEAFF
once	TRBV12-5	TRBJ1-1	CASGLVLTGMNTEAFF
.	TRBV27	TRBJ1-6	CASSLAGNSPLHF
once	TRBV24-1	TRBJ2-1	CATSASPGQGVNEQFF
.	TRBV5-1	TRBJ1-2	CASSLVPAEGGYTF